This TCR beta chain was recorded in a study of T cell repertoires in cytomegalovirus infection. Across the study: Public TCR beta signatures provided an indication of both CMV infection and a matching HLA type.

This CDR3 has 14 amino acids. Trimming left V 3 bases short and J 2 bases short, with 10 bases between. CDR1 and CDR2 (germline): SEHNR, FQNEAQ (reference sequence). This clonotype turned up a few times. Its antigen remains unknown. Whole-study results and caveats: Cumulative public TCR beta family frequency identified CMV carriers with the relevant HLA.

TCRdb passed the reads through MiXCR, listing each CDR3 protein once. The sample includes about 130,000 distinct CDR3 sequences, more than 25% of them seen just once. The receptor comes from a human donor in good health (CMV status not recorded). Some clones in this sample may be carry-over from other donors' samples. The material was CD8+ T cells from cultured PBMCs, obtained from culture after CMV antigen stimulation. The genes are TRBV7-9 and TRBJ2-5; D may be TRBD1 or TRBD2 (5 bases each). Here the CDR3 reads CASSFEGLQETQYF. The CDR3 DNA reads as TGTGCCAGCAGCTTTGAGGGGCTTCAAGAGACCCAGTACTTC.